This passage covers 23 T cell receptor beta chains from one sample sequenced in a study of siplizumab effects on memory and regulatory T cells. Data came from immunoSEQ multiplex PCR; TCRdb stores just in-frame clones and leaves some out. Of about 100,000 clones in the sample, 94% were seen once. Sample: non-Treg CD4+ T cells sorted from blood. These TCRs come from a human donor in good health.

The rearrangement uses TRBV10-3 and TRBJ1-5, with D unclear. CDR1 is ENHRY and CDR2 is SYGVKD in the germline V gene. Deletions cut 6 bases from V and 5 bases from J, with 11 bases between. The CDR3 sequence is 13 residues long. The CDR3 protein is CAIREGADQPQHF. CDR3 coding DNA: TGTGCCATCAGGGAAGGAGCCGATCAGCCCCAGCATTTT.

V is TRBV5-1 and J is TRBJ2-5, with 12 bases that match TRBD2. This CDR3 region has 15 residues. V lost 5 bases and J lost 5; bases outside the gene matches: 7. The germline gives CDR1 SGHRS, CDR2 YFSETQ. The chain's CDR3 is CASRVTSGSSETQYF. CDR3 nucleotides: TGCGCCAGCAGGGTGACTAGCGGGAGTAGCGAGACCCAGTACTTC.

J is TRBJ1-1 and V is TRBV11-2, with a tentative D call TRBD1 (5 bases). V was pared by 5 bases and J by 5 bases, with 15 bases between. This CDR3 spans 14 amino acids. CDR1 and CDR2 from the germline V gene are SGHAT and FQNNGV. The CDR3 sequence: CASSESRARTEAFF. For the CDR3, the DNA is TGTGCCAGCAGCGAAAGCAGGGCACGGACTGAAGCTTTCTTT.

The CDR3 loop reads CASSLNRASGEQYF. CDR3 coding DNA: TGTGCCAGCAGTTTAAACAGGGCCTCTGGGGAGCAGTACTTC. The chain uses TRBV27 and TRBJ2-7; D is perhaps TRBD1 (6 bases). This CDR3 comprises 14 residues. The V end lost 2 bases, the J end lost 7 bases, and 15 bases lay between the germline ends. Germline CDR1 reads MNHEY; CDR2 reads SMNVEV (reference sequence).

This clone was seen just once. This sequence joins TRBV7-8 and TRBJ2-1; no clear D. From germline, CDR1 is SGHVS and CDR2 FQNEAQ. The ends were cut back, 5 bases at V and 3 bases at J, with 14 bases in the middle. CDR3 size: 15 residues. The CDR3 nucleotides read TGTGCCAGCAGCCCCCGGGCCATAAGCTACAATGAGCAGTTCTTC. It translates to CASSPRAISYNEQFF.

The chain employs TRBV6-5 and TRBJ2-7; TRBD1 agrees at 10 bases. From germline, CDR1 is MNHEY and CDR2 SVGAGI. V shed 6 bases and J 3 bases; nucleotides not matched to a gene: 5. CDR3 length equals 14 residues. Here the CDR3 DNA reads TGTGCCAGCAGGACAGGGGGCACGGTCTACGAGCAGTACTTC. It yields the protein CASRTGGTVYEQYF.

The V and J genes are TRBV7-3 and TRBJ2-2; 8 bases are shared with TRBD1. This CDR3 spans 16 amino acids. The V gene's germline CDR1 is SGHTA and CDR2 FQGTGA. Trimming cost V 4 bases and J 5 bases; bases outside gene matches: 9. The CDR3 nucleotides are TGTGCCAGCAGCTCAAGCCAGACAGGGGATACCGGGGAGCTGTTTTTT. This sequence encodes CASSSSQTGDTGELFF.

The genes are TRBV5-4 and TRBJ2-2; 7 bases map to TRBD1. CDR3 length: 17 amino acids. V dropped 5 bases and J dropped 4; count of bases not matched to a gene: 14. Germline CDR1 SGHNT, CDR2 YYREEE (reference sequence). The CDR3 coding sequence is TGTGCCAGCAGTCCTCCTCCCGGGACAGAATTCACCGGGGAGCTGTTTTTT. Translation gives CASSPPPGTEFTGELFF. Variable domain in full (rest from reference TRBV5-4 and TRBJ2-2): ETGVTQSPTHLIKTRGQQVTLRCSSQSGHNTVSWYQQALGQGPQFIFQYYREEENGRGNFPPRFSGLQFPNYSSELNVNALELDDSALYLCASSPPPGTEFTGELFFGEGSRLTVL.

The rearrangement uses TRBV4-2 and TRBJ2-7; possible D gene TRBD2, 6 bases. The CDR3 consists of 14 residues. CDR1 is LGHNA and CDR2 is YNFKEQ in the germline V gene. V was cut by 0 bases and J by 0 bases, with 6 bases left in between. Here the CDR3 reads CASSQEDYSYEQYF. CDR3 coding DNA: TGTGCCAGCAGCCAAGAGGACTACTCCTACGAGCAGTACTTC.

CDR3 coding DNA: TGTGCCAGCAGTTACTCGATGGGTCAGCACTACGAGCAGTACTTC. It is translated as CASSYSMGQHYEQYF. This chain joins TRBV6-5 and TRBJ2-7; no firm D call. This CDR3 has 15 amino acids. The ends were cut back, 0 bases at V and 3 bases at J, with 12 bases in the middle. Germline V gene lookup returns CDR1 MNHEY and CDR2 SVGAGI.

J is TRBJ2-5 and V is TRBV25-1; D is ambiguous. The length of the CDR3 is 15 residues. Germline CDR1 and CDR2: MGHDK and SYGVNS. The V end was cut by 3 bases, the J end by 5 bases, with 16 bases between. CDR3 sequence: CASSDFRAIGETQYF. The CDR3 nucleotides are TGTGCCAGCAGTGATTTTCGGGCAATAGGGGAGACCCAGTACTTC.

The J gene is TRBJ1-2, the V gene TRBV6-5; a weak D match, TRBD1 (5 bases). Trimming took 3 bases from V and 4 from J, leaving 12 bases between them. The CDR3 loop spans 14 amino acids. CDR1 MNHEY and CDR2 SVGAGI come from the germline V gene. The CDR3, as DNA: TGTGCCAGCAGTTATGGGGGTCTAGGCTATGGCTACACCTTC. Protein sequence: CASSYGGLGYGYTF.

The rearrangement joins TRBV28 to TRBJ2-3; no reliable D call. Germline V gives CDR1 MDHEN, CDR2 SYDVKM. This CDR3 comprises 15 residues. V shed 2 bases and J shed 5 bases, with 14 bases lying between them. The CDR3 is CASSLMSLEIDTQYF. The CDR3, as DNA: TGTGCCAGCAGTTTAATGAGTCTGGAAATAGATACGCAGTATTTT.

J is TRBJ1-5 and V is TRBV4-3, with a tentative D call TRBD1 (5 bases). CDR1 and CDR2 (germline): LGHNA, YSLEER. V lost 4 bases to trimming and J lost 4 bases, with 11 bases between them. The CDR3 extends over 14 amino acids. The CDR3 DNA is TGCGCCAGCAGCCGAATTGAGGGGAATCAGCCCCAGCATTTT. This encodes CASSRIEGNQPQHF.

V is TRBV2 and J is TRBJ1-5; the D is unclear. This CDR3 has 15 amino acids. V was clipped by 6 bases and J by 4 bases, with 16 bases between them. Germline V gives CDR1 SNHLY, CDR2 FYNNEI. CDR3 protein: CASRDFVGLNQPQHF. CDR3 DNA: TGTGCCAGCAGGGACTTTGTTGGGTTAAATCAGCCCCAGCATTTT. The whole variable domain, filled in from reference TRBV2 and TRBJ1-5, reads EPEVTQTPSHQVTQMGQEVILRCVPISNHLYFYWYRQILGQKVEFLVSFYNNEISEKSEIFDDQFSVERPDGSNFTLKIRSTKLEDSAMYFCASRDFVGLNQPQHFGDGTRLSIL.

V is TRBV5-1 and J is TRBJ2-7, with D perhaps being TRBD1 or TRBD2 (6 bases each). There are 13 residues in the CDR3. Germline V gene data show CDR1 as SGHRS and CDR2 as YFSETQ. Trimming pared 4 bases from V and 6 bases from J, leaving 14 bases between. CDR3 region: CASSITGTGEQYF. CDR3 nucleotide sequence: TGCGCCAGCAGCATAACAGGGACTGGCGAGCAGTACTTC. The full variable domain, in which reference TRBV5-1 and TRBJ2-7 provide the parts outside the CDR3, is KAGVTQTPRYLIKTRGQQVTLSCSPISGHRSVSWYQQTPGQGLQFLFEYFSETQRNKGNFPGRFSGRQFSNSRSEMNVSTLELGDSALYLCASSITGTGEQYFGPGTRLTVT.

This clone has just a few counts. The rearrangement uses TRBV27 and TRBJ2-7; D is unresolved. The CDR3 extends over 11 amino acids. The V end was cut by 10 bases, the J end by 3 bases, with 10 bases between. Germline CDR1 and CDR2: MNHEY and SMNVEV (reference sequence). The CDR3 sequence is CATKQNYEQYF. The DNA of the CDR3 is TGTGCCACCAAACAGAACTACGAGCAGTACTTC.

The chain combines TRBV7-2 with TRBJ2-2; D gene uncertain. The CDR3 consists of 15 residues. V shed 1 base and J shed 1 base, with 7 bases lying between them. CDR1 SGHTA and CDR2 FQGNSA come from the germline V gene. The CDR3 is CASSLGFRNTGELFF. The CDR3 DNA follows: TGTGCCAGCAGCTTAGGATTCAGGAACACCGGGGAGCTGTTTTTT.

This sequence joins TRBV27 and TRBJ1-1; D is unresolved. The CDR3 contains 13 residues. V was trimmed by 2 bases and J by 2 bases, leaving 6 bases between them. CDR1 MNHEY and CDR2 SMNVEV come from the germline V gene (reference sequence). The CDR3 loop is CASSLKLNTEAFF. CDR3 bases: TGTGCCAGCAGTTTAAAACTTAACACTGAAGCTTTCTTT.

The chain uses TRBV27 and TRBJ1-5; TRBD1 is a possible D gene (6 bases). Deletions cut 4 bases from V and 2 bases from J, with 18 bases between. Looked up from germline, CDR1 is MNHEY and CDR2 is SMNVEV (reference sequence). The length of the CDR3 is 17 residues. CDR3 protein: CASSSSRGENRNQPQHF. As DNA, the CDR3 is TGTGCCAGCAGTTCAAGCAGGGGCGAGAATCGCAATCAGCCCCAGCATTTT.

The rearrangement joins TRBV27 to TRBJ2-2; tentatively, D is TRBD1 (6 bases). The germline V gene has CDR1 MNHEY and CDR2 SMNVEV (reference sequence). This CDR3 has 17 residues. Trimming pared 3 bases from V and 0 bases from J, leaving 14 bases between. The CDR3 DNA follows: TGTGCCAGCAGTTTCCACTCGGACAGTTCGAACACCGGGGAGCTGTTTTTT. Encoded protein: CASSFHSDSSNTGELFF.

The gene calls are TRBV27 and TRBJ2-7; D may be TRBD1 (5 bases). This CDR3 spans 14 amino acids. V lost 3 bases and J 7 bases, leaving 16 bases between the germline ends. Germline values: CDR1 MNHEY, CDR2 SMNVEV (reference sequence). The CDR3 bases are TGTGCCAGCAGTTTTATCGACAGCTCGAAAGAGCAGTACTTC. It codes for CASSFIDSSKEQYF.

This sequence joins TRBV6-5 and TRBJ2-7; D ambiguous. The CDR3 length is 13 residues. V lost 5 bases and J lost 5, with 13 bases in between. Per the germline V gene, CDR1 is MNHEY and CDR2 is SVGAGI. CDR3 sequence reads: CASSPPAGHEQYF. The CDR3 region has the DNA TGTGCCAGCAGTCCTCCTGCCGGGCACGAGCAGTACTTC.